The clone carrying this TCR beta chain was observed once. The V gene's germline CDR1 is MNHEY and CDR2 SVGAGI. The trim removed 0 bases at V and 9 bases at J, leaving 4 bases unmatched. This CDR3 spans 15 amino acids. This sample stems from a study of T cell changes during pregnancy in multiple sclerosis. The data were produced by immunoSEQ multiplex PCR, yet TCRdb's version contains in-frame clones alone and is incomplete. The data contain around 19,000 clones, around 90% of them singletons. This chain connects TRBV6-5 to TRBJ2-1, with 11 bases that match TRBD2. The specimen was CD8+ T cells from peripheral blood mononuclear cells, collected in the third trimester of pregnancy. This sequence was found in a female donor in good health, enrolled as a control in a pregnancy study. CDR3 sequence: CASSYSSGGATEQFF. The CDR3 bases are TGTGCCAGCAGTTACTCTAGCGGGGGGGCTACTGAGCAGTTCTTC.